This is a list of T cell receptor beta chains from one sample in a study of identical twins. In TCRdb, the 5' RACE reads were re-called with MiXCR into one record per CDR3 protein. The data contain about 660,000 distinct CDR3 sequences, less than 10% of them seen just once; the ten biggest clones take up more than 0.75%. These data are also associated with another study on yellow fever vaccine responses in identical twins.

Sequenced input: PBMCs. These receptor sequences come from a woman between 18 and 29 years old in good health. CDR3s include the opening cysteine and the closing phenylalanine or tryptophan. The D gene is left open where the match is weak. The listing skips clone size in some rows; elsewhere it reads once, few, many or a size class.

D,V,size,J,CDR3,DNA
.,TRBV3-1,few,TRBJ2-7,CASSQFREQYF,TGTGCCAGCAGCCAATTCCGGGAGCAGTACTTC
.,TRBV7-9,many,TRBJ2-7,CASSLTQGGGYEQYF,TGTGCCAGCAGCTTAACGCAGGGGGGAGGCTACGAGCAGTACTTC
.,TRBV27,.,TRBJ2-5,CASSSQGSSRETQYF,TGTGCCAGCAGTAGCCAGGGAAGTAGTAGAGAGACCCAGTACTTC
TRBD2,TRBV7-9,many,TRBJ2-1,CASSLGGLAGFYNEQFF,TGTGCCAGCAGCTTAGGCGGACTAGCGGGTTTTTACAATGAGCAGTTCTTC
TRBD2,TRBV5-4,.,TRBJ2-5,CASSLPGLGIQETQYF,TGTGCCAGCAGCTTACCGGGACTAGGGATTCAAGAGACCCAGTACTTC
TRBD2,TRBV28,.,TRBJ2-7,CASSAGIAGNSYEQYF,TGTGCCAGCAGTGCCGGTATAGCGGGAAATTCCTACGAGCAGTACTTC
.,TRBV12-3/TRBV12-4,many,TRBJ1-5,CASSSLLSGNQPQHF,TGTGCCAGCAGTTCCCTCTTGAGCGGCAATCAGCCCCAGCATTTT
TRBD1,TRBV29-1,.,TRBJ2-1,CSGGDRKKSEQFF,TGCAGCGGAGGGGACAGGAAAAAAAGTGAGCAGTTCTTC
.,TRBV5-1,.,TRBJ2-5,CASSTSGVWETQYF,TGCGCCAGCAGCACTTCAGGGGTTTGGGAGACCCAGTACTTC
.,TRBV6-2/TRBV6-3,few,TRBJ2-7,CASTWLIGGEQYF,TGTGCCAGCACTTGGCTCATCGGGGGTGAGCAGTACTTC
.,TRBV6-2/TRBV6-3,many,TRBJ2-3,CASSPGERTDTQYF,TGTGCCAGCAGCCCAGGGGAAAGGACAGATACGCAGTATTTT